This is a list of T cell receptor beta chains from one sample in a study of blood T cell repertoires in COVID-19. The method was immunoSEQ multiplex PCR; TCRdb's version includes in-frame clones alone and lacks a portion of them. The sample shows some 150,000 clones, approximately 87% of them seen only once. The material sequenced was peripheral blood. These receptor sequences come from a man aged 50-60 years who had recovered from COVID-19. CDR3s include the opening cysteine and the closing phenylalanine or tryptophan. D genes are given only for firm matches. Size is omitted from some rows. Given values are once, few, many or a class for expanded clones.

d_call	j_call	v_call	clone_size	cdr3_nt	cdr3_aa
NA	TRBJ1-1	TRBV4-3	NA	TGCGCCAGCAGCCGTGACAGGATGAACACTGAAGCTTTCTTT	CASSRDRMNTEAFF
NA	TRBJ2-5	TRBV27	NA	TGTGCCAGCAGTTTTATTCAGGATCAAGAGACCCAGTACTTC	CASSFIQDQETQYF
NA	TRBJ1-2	TRBV4-1	few	TGCGCCAGCAGCCAACTCCCCCATGGAGGGAGTAGTGGCTACACCTTC	CASSQLPHGGSSGYTF
TRBD1	TRBJ1-1	TRBV11-3	NA	TGTGCCAGCAGCTTCCAGGGGGTGGGAAACACTGAAGCTTTCTTT	CASSFQGVGNTEAFF
NA	TRBJ1-4	TRBV6-6	NA	TGTGCCAGCAGCAATCAGGGTGAAAAACTGTTTTTT	CASSNQGEKLFF
NA	TRBJ1-1	TRBV3-1/TRBV3-2	NA	TGTGCCAGCAGCCAAGATGGGACACCGAACACTGAAGCTTTCTTT	CASSQDGTPNTEAFF
NA	TRBJ2-2	TRBV4-1	NA	TGCGCCAGCAGCCAAGAGGAGAACGCGAACACCGGGGAGCTGTTTTTT	CASSQEENANTGELFF
TRBD1	TRBJ2-2	TRBV5-4	few	TGTGCCAGCAGCTTGGGGGAGGTCAGGGGGCGAGCCGGGGAGCTGTTTTTT	CASSLGEVRGRAGELFF
NA	TRBJ1-2	TRBV30	NA	TGTGCCTGGAGCGAGTCTTTATTACGGGGGAGGGTGGAGTATGGCTACACCTTC	CAWSESLLRGRVEYGYTF
TRBD2	TRBJ2-3	TRBV4-3	few	TGCGCCAGCAGCCAAGATGGGTCGGGAGGCCTTACAGATACGCAGTATTTT	CASSQDGSGGLTDTQYF
TRBD1	TRBJ2-7	TRBV19	NA	TGTGCCAGTAGTATAAAGACAGGGGGCTCCTACGAGCAGTACTTC	CASSIKTGGSYEQYF
TRBD2	TRBJ2-2	TRBV7-2	NA	TGTGCCAGCAGCCCCGGACTAGGGAGCCCCGGGGAGCTGTTTTTT	CASSPGLGSPGELFF
NA	TRBJ1-4	TRBV12-5	NA	TGTGCTAGTGGTTCCACAGGAGGGGCAACTAATGAAAAACTGTTTTTT	CASGSTGGATNEKLFF
NA	TRBJ1-1	TRBV5-1	NA	TGCGCCAGCAGCTTGGTACAGCCTATTTACACTGAAGCTTTCTTT	CASSLVQPIYTEAFF
NA	TRBJ2-2	TRBV10-3	NA	TGTGCCATCAGTGGGGCAACTAGCTCCGGGGAGCTGTTTTTT	CAISGATSSGELFF
NA	TRBJ2-7	TRBV11-3	NA	TGTGCCAGCAGCTCAGACCGGGACATTCCGTACTTC	CASSSDRDIPYF
TRBD2	TRBJ2-3	TRBV6-1	NA	TGTGCCAGCAGTGACCTACTAGCGGGGGTGAGAAGGTCGCAGTATTTT	CASSDLLAGVRRSQYF
TRBD2	TRBJ2-3	TRBV6-2/TRBV6-3	NA	TGTGCCAGCAGTACCCGACTAGCGGGGAGCACAGATACGCAGTATTTT	CASSTRLAGSTDTQYF
NA	TRBJ1-5	TRBV7-2	once	TGTGCCAGCAGCTTACGTCAGGGTGGCGATCAGCCCCAGCATTTT	CASSLRQGGDQPQHF
NA	TRBJ1-1	TRBV30	NA	TGTGCCTGGACCCGTGGTGCAGGGACTGAAGCTTTCTTT	CAWTRGAGTEAFF
TRBD2	TRBJ2-5	TRBV5-1	NA	TGCGCCAGCAGCTTGGGACTAGCGGGGGGACAACAAGAGACCCAGTACTTC	CASSLGLAGGQQETQYF
NA	TRBJ1-5	TRBV6-2/TRBV6-3	NA	TGTGCCAGCAGTTACCCCGGGGTAAGCAATCAGCCCCAGCATTTT	CASSYPGVSNQPQHF
TRBD1	TRBJ1-3	TRBV16	NA	TGTGCCAGCAGCCAATGGGGACAGAGCTCTGGAAACACCATATATTTT	CASSQWGQSSGNTIYF
NA	TRBJ2-2	TRBV25-1	NA	TGTGCCAGCAGCTGGGGGGGCACTAACACCGGGGAGCTGTTTTTT	CASSWGGTNTGELFF
NA	TRBJ2-2	TRBV7-7	NA	TGTGCTAGCAGTCCAGACAGGTTGAACACCGGGGAGCTGTTTTTT	CASSPDRLNTGELFF
TRBD1	TRBJ2-7	TRBV10-3	NA	TGTGCCATCAGTGACCTTCTTGGGACAGGGGACGCGTACTTC	CAISDLLGTGDAYF
NA	TRBJ1-5	TRBV5-6	NA	TGTGCCAGCAGCTTGGCTGGGAGTCAGCCCCAGCATTTT	CASSLAGSQPQHF
TRBD1	TRBJ1-4	TRBV30	NA	TGTGCCTGGAGAAGGACAGGGGGCACTGAAAAACTGTTTTTT	CAWRRTGGTEKLFF